Described below is a single TCR beta chain sequence and its context. Only in-frame clones appear in the TCRdb table, and some are missing; sequencing was by immunoSEQ multiplex PCR. The sample shows about 300,000 clones, approximately 81% of them seen only once. Two negative PCRs, clearance, or symptom resolution were required of recovered Cohort 3 donors. This sample is drawn from a study of blood T cell repertoires in COVID-19. Specimen: PBMCs or T cells enriched from blood (not recorded which). This receptor was identified in a woman aged 50 to 65 who had recovered from COVID-19.

The CDR3 sequence is CASSNQGYQPQHF. The DNA for the CDR3 is TGTGCCAGCAGCAACCAGGGATATCAGCCCCAGCATTTT. This chain uses TRBV7-8 with TRBJ1-5; D is possibly TRBD1 (5 bases). V lost 5 bases to trimming and J lost 5 bases, with 10 bases between them. Germline V gives CDR1 SGHVS, CDR2 FQNEAQ. The CDR3 is 13 residues long.